A single sample gave rise to the 26 T cell receptor beta chains below, sequenced in a study of blood T cell repertoires in COVID-19. This table comes from immunoSEQ multiplex PCR, and its TCRdb copy is limited to in-frame clones, with some not included. The sample lists about 44,000 clones, 82% occurring once. The sequenced material came from peripheral blood. The receptors were sampled from a woman aged 70-85 years with acute or convalescent COVID-19.

This clone came up once. The chain is built from TRBV5-1 and TRBJ2-2; TRBD2 is a possible D gene (6 bases). CDR3 length: 16 amino acids. Germline CDR1 and CDR2: SGHRS and YFSETQ. Trimming left V 0 bases short and J 4 bases short, with 13 bases between. The CDR3 nucleotides read TGCGCCAGCAGCTTGGGTGGCGGGACCCGCACCGGGGAGCTGTTTTTT. Residues: CASSLGGGTRTGELFF.

The chain has TRBV19 and TRBJ1-5; the D is unclear. Germline CDR1 LNHDA, CDR2 SQIVND (reference sequence). The CDR3 is 13 residues long. V was cut by 5 bases and J by 3 bases, with 8 bases left in between. This CDR3 is CASSPFINQPQHF. DNA for the CDR3: TGTGCCAGTAGTCCCTTTATCAATCAGCCCCAGCATTTT.

The V call is TRBV2, the J call TRBJ2-1; tentative D call: TRBD2 (6 bases). V lost 11 bases and J lost 1, with 15 bases in between. Germline CDR1 and CDR2: SNHLY and FYNNEI. The CDR3 is made up of 14 amino acids. The DNA for the CDR3 is TGTGCCTCGATCCCGGGACTTTCCTACAATGAGCAGTTCTTC. The encoded protein is CASIPGLSYNEQFF.

The chain joins TRBV15 to TRBJ1-4; TRBD1 aligns across 7 bases. Unmatched junction bases numbered 4, after V lost 3 bases and J lost 0 bases. Germline V gives CDR1 LNHNV, CDR2 YYDKDF (reference sequence). The CDR3 totals 16 residues. CDR3: CATSRGQLTTNEKLFF. The DNA of the CDR3 is TGTGCCACCAGCAGGGGACAGCTAACAACTAATGAAAAACTGTTTTTT.

This chain connects TRBV11-3 to TRBJ2-7; 14 bases agree with TRBD2. The CDR3 has 15 amino acids. From germline, CDR1 is SGHNT and CDR2 YENEEA. Germline trimming cut 5 bases from V and 5 bases from J; bases unmatched to any gene: 5. The DNA for the CDR3 is TGTGCCAGCAGCCTTGGACTAGCGGGAGGAAACGAGCAGTACTTC. It codes for CASSLGLAGGNEQYF.

The V gene is TRBV5-1, the J gene TRBJ1-2; 9 bases line up with TRBD1. The CDR3 runs 15 residues. V shed 0 bases, J shed 2 bases, and the junction held 2 bases outside the gene matches. CDR1 and CDR2 from the germline V gene are SGHRS and YFSETQ. CDR3 sequence: CASSLEGQGNYGYTF. The DNA for the CDR3 is TGCGCCAGCAGCTTGGAGGGACAGGGAAACTATGGCTACACCTTC.

This chain connects TRBV10-3 to TRBJ1-5; perhaps TRBD1 as D (6 bases). This CDR3 is built from 14 residues. The V gene lost 3 bases and the J gene lost 6 bases, with 12 bases spanning the gap. CDR1 ENHRY and CDR2 SYGVKD come from the germline V gene. The CDR3 DNA sequence: TGTGCCATCAGTGACAGGGGCAGCGGTCAGCCCCAGCATTTT. It yields the protein CAISDRGSGQPQHF.

The genes are TRBV27 and TRBJ2-3; D is ambiguous. V was clipped by 0 bases and J by 3 bases, with 7 bases between them. CDR3 length: 14 residues. Germline loops: CDR1 MNHEY, CDR2 SMNVEV (reference sequence). Written as DNA, the CDR3 is TGTGCCAGCAGTTTATCCCTAGGAACAGATACGCAGTATTTT. It specifies CASSLSLGTDTQYF.

The genes are TRBV11-3 and TRBJ2-7; TRBD2 matches 7 bases. The CDR3 totals 15 residues. Germline V gene sequence: CDR1 SGHNT, CDR2 YENEEA. Trimming took 5 bases from V and 1 from J; bases not matched to a gene: 8. The CDR3 loop reads CASSPSGMDSYEQYF. CDR3 sequence (DNA): TGTGCCAGCAGCCCGAGCGGGATGGATTCCTACGAGCAGTACTTC.

V usage is TRBV27 and J usage is TRBJ2-7, with D possibly matching TRBD2 (6 bases). V gave up 7 bases and J gave up 3 bases, with 19 bases separating them. The CDR3 loop spans 15 amino acids. CDR1 is MNHEY and CDR2 is SMNVEV in the germline V gene (reference sequence). The CDR3 DNA sequence: TGTGCCAGCACCTACCTCCTCGGGAGAGGCTACGAGCAGTACTTC. It specifies CASTYLLGRGYEQYF.

J is TRBJ2-1 and V is TRBV27; 7 bases match TRBD2. The ends lost 6 bases at V and 5 bases at J; junction bases unmatched: 10. The CDR3 totals 15 residues. From germline, CDR1 is MNHEY and CDR2 SMNVEV (reference sequence). Here the CDR3 DNA reads TGTGCCAGCAGCGGACTAGGTGGAGAGAACAATGAGCAGTTCTTC. This encodes CASSGLGGENNEQFF.

The V call is TRBV30, the J call TRBJ2-2; possible D gene TRBD2, 6 bases. V was shortened by 4 bases and J by 5 bases, with 11 bases between the two germline ends. This CDR3 contains 13 residues. Germline loops: CDR1 GTSNPN, CDR2 SVGIG (reference sequence). The DNA for the CDR3 is TGTGCCTGGACGGGACTGAGGACCGGGGAGCTGTTTTTT. The encoded protein is CAWTGLRTGELFF. Full variable domain (outside the CDR3, taken from reference TRBV30 and TRBJ2-2): SQTIHQWPATLVQPVGSPLSLECTVEGTSNPNLYWYRQAAGRGLQLLFYSVGIGQISSEVPQNLSASRPQDRQFILSSKKLLLSDSGFYLCAWTGLRTGELFFGEGSRLTVL.

This chain uses TRBV19 with TRBJ1-1; 9 positions match TRBD1. Germline V gives CDR1 LNHDA, CDR2 SQIVND (reference sequence). There are 14 residues in the CDR3. V was pared by 5 bases and J by 3 bases, with 4 bases of the junction left unmatched. The DNA of the CDR3 is TGTGCCAGTAGTTACAGGGGGCAAGACACTGAAGCTTTCTTT. Amino acids: CASSYRGQDTEAFF.

The J gene is TRBJ2-3, the V gene TRBV20-1; D not certain. V was pared by 5 bases and J by 4 bases, with 7 bases between. The CDR3 is made up of 11 amino acids. Germline CDR1 DFQATT, CDR2 SNEGSKA (reference sequence). The CDR3 DNA is TGCAGTGCTGGCTCCTCAGATACGCAGTATTTT. Its translation: CSAGSSDTQYF.

This chain links TRBV12-3 or TRBV12-4 with TRBJ2-3; 7 nucleotides match TRBD1. J was trimmed by 0 bases and V by 6 bases; bases with no gene match: 0. The CDR3 is made up of 13 amino acids. The CDR3 sequence: CASRGQSTDTQYF. CDR3 in DNA: TGTGCCAGCAGGGGACAGAGCACAGATACGCAGTATTTT.

The rearrangement uses TRBV15 and TRBJ2-7; 7 nucleotides align to TRBD2. Trimming at V came to 1 base and at J to 6 bases, leaving 3 bases not matched to a gene. The CDR3 covers 13 residues. Germline V gene sequence: CDR1 LNHNV, CDR2 YYDKDF (reference sequence). CDR3 loop: CATSRGLAGEQYF. DNA for the CDR3: TGTGCCACCAGCAGAGGACTAGCAGGCGAGCAGTACTTC.

The chain employs TRBV18 and TRBJ2-3, with a weak D call TRBD1 (6 bases). Germline V gene data show CDR1 as KGHSH and CDR2 as LQKENI. This CDR3 has 16 amino acids. V was cut by 4 bases and J by 3 bases, with 17 bases left in between. The CDR3 loop is CASSQAQGIATDTQYF. CDR3 DNA sequence: TGTGCCAGCTCACAGGCTCAGGGGATAGCAACAGATACGCAGTATTTT.

The chain combines TRBV7-8 with TRBJ2-1; the D gene is possibly TRBD2 (5 bases). Trimming removed 1 base from V and 6 bases from J, with 7 bases in between. CDR1 SGHVS and CDR2 FQNEAQ come from the germline V gene. CDR3 length equals 13 residues. CDR3 region: CASSLGGFNEQFF. CDR3 bases: TGTGCCAGCAGCTTAGGAGGGTTCAATGAGCAGTTCTTC.

The CDR3 DNA reads TGTGCCAGCAGTGACTCGCCAGGAAAGGTCGGGGAGCTGTTTTTT. It translates to CASSDSPGKVGELFF. The chain combines TRBV6-4 with TRBJ2-2; D unresolved. The CDR3 runs to 15 residues. V lost 0 bases and J lost 7, with 12 bases in between. Germline V gene data show CDR1 as MRHNA and CDR2 as SNTAGT.

This chain uses TRBV7-6 with TRBJ1-2; D possibly corresponds to TRBD1 (5 bases). Trimming pared 5 bases from V and 6 bases from J, leaving 19 bases between. This CDR3 is built from 15 residues. In germline, CDR1 is SGHVS, CDR2 FNYEAQ. The CDR3 DNA is TGTGCCAGCAGCGGGACGCGGGGCGGAAGAAATGGCTACACCTTC. This sequence encodes CASSGTRGGRNGYTF.

This clone is a singleton in its sample. This chain uses TRBV7-9 with TRBJ2-7; 9 nucleotides line up with TRBD1. V gave up 4 bases and J gave up 4 bases; unmatched junction bases: 14. CDR1 is SEHNR and CDR2 is FQNEAQ in the germline V gene (reference sequence). The CDR3 extends over 17 amino acids. CDR3 in amino acids: CASSYRQGETSPYEQYF. In DNA form, the CDR3 reads TGTGCCAGCAGCTACCGACAGGGGGAGACCTCACCGTACGAGCAGTACTTC.

This clone appeared a single time. The chain employs TRBV3-1 (or the pseudogene TRBV3-2) and TRBJ2-2; D might be TRBD2 (5 bases). This CDR3 has 15 residues. In germline, CDR1 is LGHDT, CDR2 YNNKEL (reference sequence). V lost 1 base to trimming and J lost 13 bases, with 19 bases between them. CDR3 loop: CASSQGGLAHRGLFF. CDR3 DNA: TGTGCCAGCAGCCAAGGAGGTCTCGCTCACCGGGGGCTGTTTTTT.

The rearrangement uses TRBV15 and TRBJ2-2; 7 bases align to TRBD1. The length of the CDR3 is 15 residues. Germline V gives CDR1 LNHNV, CDR2 YYDKDF (reference sequence). The ends lost 3 bases at V and 10 bases at J; junction bases unmatched: 11. The CDR3 here is CATSRFRTGSEELFF. The CDR3 DNA follows: TGTGCCACCAGCAGGTTCCGGACAGGATCGGAGGAGCTGTTTTTT. Together with reference TRBV15 and TRBJ2-2, the CDR3 gives the full variable domain: DAMVIQNPRYQVTQFGKPVTLSCSQTLNHNVMYWYQQKSSQAPKLLFHYYDKDFNNEADTPDNFQSRRPNTSFCFLDIRSPGLGDTAMYLCATSRFRTGSEELFFGEGSRLTVL.

The chain recombines TRBV28 with TRBJ2-3, with D possibly TRBD2 on 5 matching bases. Germline CDR1 is MDHEN and CDR2 is SYDVKM. The CDR3 sequence is 15 residues long. CDR3 nucleotide sequence: TGTGCGAGTCAAAACGGGGTGGCTAGCACAGATACGCAGTATTTT. Translated: CASQNGVASTDTQYF.

This chain joins TRBV7-9 and TRBJ2-1; 7 bases line up with TRBD2. After removal of 5 bases from V and 8 bases from J, the junction contained 12 bases not matched to a gene. The CDR3 runs 15 residues. Per the germline V gene, CDR1 is SEHNR and CDR2 is FQNEAQ (reference sequence). DNA of the CDR3: TGTGCCAGCAGCCGAGTGACGGGAGGAGTCCATGAGCAGTTCTTC. This codes for CASSRVTGGVHEQFF.

In this sample, this clone turned up a few times. V gene TRBV7-2 combines with J gene TRBJ2-7; D may be TRBD2 (5 bases). CDR3 length equals 11 residues. The germline CDR1 and CDR2 sequences are SGHTA and FQGNSA. V was shortened by 7 bases and J by 12 bases, with 16 bases between the two germline ends. CDR3 loop: CASKEEDWSYF. In DNA, the CDR3 is TGTGCCAGCAAAGAGGAGGACTGGTCGTACTTC.